Sequencing of this T cell receptor (beta chain) was carried out in a study of T cell repertoires in ileal Crohn's disease. As for the study in general: Operated complications were stricturing disease (roughly 60%) and penetrating disease (around 39%).

Clones were read by immunoSEQ multiplex PCR, and TCRdb kept only the in-frame ones, dropping some. This table has 15,000 to 20,000 clones, about 75% appearing once. The time point was: inflamed ileum from the surgical specimen. The TCR originated in an adult with Crohn's disease. Specimen: ileal tissue.

CDR3 sequence (DNA): TGTGCCAGCAGCCTCCTTGGACCGAACCCTAACTATGGCTACACCTTC. Amino acids: CASSLLGPNPNYGYTF. The chain uses TRBV7-8 and TRBJ1-2; the D is unclear. The CDR3 length is 16 residues. The germline gives CDR1 SGHVS, CDR2 FQNEAQ. The ends were cut back, 5 bases at V and 0 bases at J, with 16 bases in the middle.